What follows is one T cell receptor beta chain and its context. Its antigen remains unknown. The data are from a study of cytomegalovirus exposure and HLA in healthy donors. This CDR3 contains 17 residues. V lost 4 bases and J lost 0, with 17 bases in between. Looked up from germline, CDR1 is SGHRS and CDR2 is YFSETQ. Both 60 Vbeta primers and 13 Jbeta primers went into the PCR. Sequencing was performed with immunoSEQ multiplex PCR; in TCRdb, only in-frame clones are kept and a portion is missing. The profile shows around 300,000 clones, around four fifths of them singletons. Findings of the study overall: Follow-up analysis later connected one missense variant in DCLRE1C with trimming of TCR beta V- and J-genes.

This TCR came from a middle-aged woman in good health and CMV-seropositive. Input material: PBMCs. The chain uses TRBV5-1 and TRBJ1-3; perhaps TRBD1 as D (5 bases). The CDR3 loop is CASSPDLTVGSGNTIYF. The CDR3 coding sequence is TGCGCCAGCAGCCCGGACCTGACAGTCGGCTCTGGAAACACCATATATTTT. The full variable domain, its missing parts supplied by reference TRBV5-1 and TRBJ1-3, is KAGVTQTPRYLIKTRGQQVTLSCSPISGHRSVSWYQQTPGQGLQFLFEYFSETQRNKGNFPGRFSGRQFSNSRSEMNVSTLELGDSALYLCASSPDLTVGSGNTIYFGEGSWLTVV.